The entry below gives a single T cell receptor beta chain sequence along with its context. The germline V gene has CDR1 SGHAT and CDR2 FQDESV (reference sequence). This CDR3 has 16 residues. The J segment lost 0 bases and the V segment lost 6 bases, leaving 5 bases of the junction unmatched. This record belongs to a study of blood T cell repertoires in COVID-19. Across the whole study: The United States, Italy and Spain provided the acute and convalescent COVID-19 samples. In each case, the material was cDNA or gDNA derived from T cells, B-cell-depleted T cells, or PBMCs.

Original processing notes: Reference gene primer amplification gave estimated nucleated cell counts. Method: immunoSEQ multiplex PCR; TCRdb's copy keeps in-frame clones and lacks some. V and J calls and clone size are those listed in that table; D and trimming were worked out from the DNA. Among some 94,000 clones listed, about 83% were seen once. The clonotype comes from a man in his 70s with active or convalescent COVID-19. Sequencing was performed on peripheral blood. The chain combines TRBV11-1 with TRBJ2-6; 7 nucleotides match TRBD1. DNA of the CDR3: TGTGCCAGCAGTCGTTGGGACAGCTCTGGGGCCAACGTCCTGACTTTC. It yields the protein CASSRWDSSGANVLTF.